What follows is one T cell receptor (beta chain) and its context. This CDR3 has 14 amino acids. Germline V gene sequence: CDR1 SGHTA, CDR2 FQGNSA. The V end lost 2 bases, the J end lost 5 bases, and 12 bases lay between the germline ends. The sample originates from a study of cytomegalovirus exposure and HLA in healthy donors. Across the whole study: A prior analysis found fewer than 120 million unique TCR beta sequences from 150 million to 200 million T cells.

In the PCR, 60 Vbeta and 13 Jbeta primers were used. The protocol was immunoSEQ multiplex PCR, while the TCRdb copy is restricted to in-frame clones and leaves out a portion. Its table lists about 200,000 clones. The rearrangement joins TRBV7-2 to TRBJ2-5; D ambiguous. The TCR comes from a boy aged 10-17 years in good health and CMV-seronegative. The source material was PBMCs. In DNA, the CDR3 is TGTGCCAGCAGCTTACCCCGGGTTTTGGAGACCCAGTACTTC. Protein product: CASSLPRVLETQYF.